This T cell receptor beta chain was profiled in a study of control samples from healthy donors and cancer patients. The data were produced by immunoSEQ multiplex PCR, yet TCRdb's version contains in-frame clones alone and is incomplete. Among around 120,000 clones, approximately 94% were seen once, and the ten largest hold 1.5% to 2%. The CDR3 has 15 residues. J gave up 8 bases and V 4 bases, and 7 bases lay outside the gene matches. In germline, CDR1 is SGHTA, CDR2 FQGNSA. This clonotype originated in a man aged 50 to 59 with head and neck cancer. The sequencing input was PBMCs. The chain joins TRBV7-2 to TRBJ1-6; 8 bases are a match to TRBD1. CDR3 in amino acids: CASSSDRARYSPLHF. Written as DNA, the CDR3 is TGTGCCAGCAGCTCGGACAGGGCTAGATATTCACCCCTCCACTTT. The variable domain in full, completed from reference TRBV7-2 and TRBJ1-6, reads GAGVSQSPSNKVTEKGKDVELRCDPISGHTALYWYRQSLGQGLEFLIYFQGNSAPDKSGLPSDRFSAERTGGSVSTLTIQRTQQEDSAVYLCASSSDRARYSPLHFGNGTRLTVT.